The rows below give T cell receptor beta chains drawn from one sample of a study of CD8 T cell repertoires and HIV-1 epitope variants. For these TCRs, the target antigens are not known. The method was immunoSEQ multiplex PCR; TCRdb's version includes in-frame clones alone and lacks a portion of them. The sample shows several thousand clones, about 67% of them seen only once. Material: cultured CD8+ T cells derived from PBMCs. The receptors here all came from a male donor with HIV. Each CDR3 is given with its conserved first and last residue. The D gene is left open where the match is weak. The size of a clone is reported for some rows only, either as once, few or many, or as a class for expanded clones.

size	V	J	D	DNA	CDR3
few	TRBV9	TRBJ2-1	TRBD1	TGTGCCAGCAGCGTAGTTCGGACAGGGTATAATGAGCAGTTCTTC	CASSVVRTGYNEQFF
-	TRBV2	TRBJ2-3	TRBD2	TGTGCCAGTGAGCGAGGACTAGGTGGGGTGAAGGGGACGCAGTATTTT	CASERGLGGVKGTQYF
-	TRBV28	TRBJ1-4	-	TGTGCCAGCAGTCCTTCGGGCCGCGAAGGTAATGAAAAACTGTTTTTT	CASSPSGREGNEKLFF
-	TRBV4-3	TRBJ1-6	-	TGCGCCAGCAGCCAAGATGCGGGCTCAGGTTCACCCCTCCACTTT	CASSQDAGSGSPLHF
once	TRBV7-9	TRBJ2-3	-	TGTGCCAGCAGTCCGATGGGTCCAGATACGCAGTATTTT	CASSPMGPDTQYF
-	TRBV19	TRBJ2-7	TRBD1	TGTGCCAGTAGGTCAGCGGGACAGGGCTTCTACGAGCAGTACTTC	CASRSAGQGFYEQYF
-	TRBV15	TRBJ2-7	-	TGTGCCACCAGCAGAGTGGCGGGGTGGATGGGCGAGCAGTACTTC	CATSRVAGWMGEQYF
-	TRBV7-6	TRBJ2-2	TRBD1	TGTGCCAGCAGCCCCCGTACAGGGACAGGGACTACACGGGAGCTGTTTTTT	CASSPRTGTGTTRELFF
-	TRBV9	TRBJ1-1	-	TGTGCCAGCAGCGTAGCTGGGGGGAACACTGAAGCTTTCTTT	CASSVAGGNTEAFF
once	TRBV27	TRBJ2-1	-	TGTGCCAGCATGGGAGGTAGCTGGAGCTCCTACAATGAGCAGTTCTTC	CASMGGSWSSYNEQFF
few	TRBV28	TRBJ2-2	TRBD1	TGTGCCAGCAGTTACAGGGGTCTGAGGACCGGGGAGCTGTTTTTT	CASSYRGLRTGELFF
medium-sized	TRBV9	TRBJ1-2	-	TGTGCCAGCAGCCCCGCGGACGCCAGGCCACTCTATGGCTACACCTTC	CASSPADARPLYGYTF
-	TRBV27	TRBJ1-5	-	TGTGCCAGCAGTTTAGAATGGAGGGGAGGACAGCCCCAGCATTTT	CASSLEWRGGQPQHF
-	TRBV6-1	TRBJ2-7	-	TGTGCCAGCAGTGGCGGTGGAGGGTATCCGGAGCAGTACTTC	CASSGGGGYPEQYF
-	TRBV28	TRBJ2-5	TRBD2	TGTGCCAGCGTTAGTCCTAGCGGCCACGTTCAAGAGACCCAGTACTTC	CASVSPSGHVQETQYF
-	TRBV7-8	TRBJ2-3	-	TGTGCCAGCAGCGTAAGCGGTAGCACAGATACGCAGTATTTT	CASSVSGSTDTQYF
-	TRBV27	TRBJ2-7	-	TGTGCCAGCAGTTTATTCCCACAGGTTAAGGAGCAGTACTTC	CASSLFPQVKEQYF
few	TRBV7-2	TRBJ2-4	-	TGTGCCAGCAGCCCTTTTCCAAGGGGGGCCAAAAACATTCAGTACTTC	CASSPFPRGAKNIQYF
-	TRBV19	TRBJ2-5	-	TGTGCCAGTAGTATACGGGGGACAGTTCAGTACCAAGAGACCCAGTACTTC	CASSIRGTVQYQETQYF
-	TRBV7-3	TRBJ1-1	-	TGTGCCAGCAGCTCCGGTACAGGGACTGAAGCTTTCTTT	CASSSGTGTEAFF
-	TRBV15	TRBJ1-6	TRBD1	TGTGCCACCAGCAGAGATTTGAGGGGACAGGGAAGGGCAAATTCACCCCTCCACTTT	CATSRDLRGQGRANSPLHF
-	TRBV6-5	TRBJ2-7	-	TGTGCCAGCAGCAAGAGCGTCTCCTACGAGCAGTACTTC	CASSKSVSYEQYF
-	TRBV4-2	TRBJ2-7	-	TGTGCCAGCAGCCAAGATTTAGAAAGTACCTACGAGCAGTACTTC	CASSQDLESTYEQYF
-	TRBV5-1	TRBJ1-4	TRBD1	TGCGCCAGCAGCTGGGACAGGGGGGATGAAAAACTGTTTTTT	CASSWDRGDEKLFF
-	TRBV9	TRBJ2-7	TRBD2	TGTGCCAGCAGTGGTGGCGGGGGGGCTGACGAGCAGTACTTC	CASSGGGGADEQYF
-	TRBV6-1	TRBJ2-7	TRBD1	TGTGCCAGCAGCGGGACAGGCTACGAGCAGTACTTC	CASSGTGYEQYF
-	TRBV2	TRBJ2-7	-	TGTGCCAGCAGTGAGCGGGGATACTCCTACGAGCAGTACTTC	CASSERGYSYEQYF
few	TRBV28	TRBJ1-1	-	TGTGCCAGCAGTTTACCCGGTAACACTGAAGCTTTCTTT	CASSLPGNTEAFF